What follows are 27 T cell receptor beta chains derived from one specimen sequenced in a study of OX40 agonist ivuxolimab in advanced cancers. Only in-frame clones appear in the TCRdb table, and some are missing; sequencing was by immunoSEQ multiplex PCR. The table lists more than 65,000 clones, about 87% of them singletons, with 0.95% to 1.3% in the top ten. Sample: CD4+ or CD8+ T cells sorted from blood, taken in a trial of the OX40 agonist ivuxolimab. The receptors derive from an adult with an advanced solid tumor such as melanoma, head and neck, liver or kidney cancer.

The rearrangement joins TRBV11-3 to TRBJ1-1, with a possible D match to TRBD1 (5 bases). The V end lost 9 bases, the J end lost 8 bases, and 22 bases lay between the germline ends. The CDR3 length is 14 residues. The germline gives CDR1 SGHNT, CDR2 YENEEA. CDR3 loop: CARNEVVSRGEAFF. DNA for the CDR3: TGTGCCAGAAATGAGGTTGTGAGCCGGGGGGAAGCTTTCTTT.

The chain employs TRBV28 and TRBJ1-2; D remains ambiguous. The germline V gene has CDR1 MDHEN and CDR2 SYDVKM. V shed 2 bases and J shed 4 bases, with 8 bases lying between them. The CDR3 contains 13 residues. The CDR3 loop is CASSLNLRYGYTF. The CDR3 bases are TGTGCCAGCAGTTTAAATCTCCGCTATGGCTACACCTTC.

The V gene is TRBV15, the J gene TRBJ2-1; D is unclear. This CDR3 contains 14 residues. Trimming removed 5 bases from V and 2 bases from J, with 10 bases in between. Germline-derived CDR1 and CDR2 are LNHNV and YYDKDF (reference sequence). The CDR3 loop is CATSLDAAYNEQFF. In DNA form, the CDR3 reads TGTGCCACCAGCTTGGACGCGGCCTACAATGAGCAGTTCTTC.

The chain carries TRBV5-8 and TRBJ2-7; D gene ambiguous. The CDR3 loop spans 12 amino acids. The germline V gene has CDR1 SGHTS and CDR2 YDEGEE. Between the trimmed V and J ends, which lost 4 bases and 8 bases, there was a span of 13 bases. The CDR3 region has the DNA TGTGCCAGCAGCCTAACGACGCGTAAGCAGTACTTC. Translating it yields CASSLTTRKQYF.

The sample holds one count of this clone. V is TRBV11-1 and J is TRBJ1-1; 12 bases match TRBD1. This CDR3 has 16 amino acids. V trimming: 1 base; J trimming: 4 bases; junction bases outside the gene matches: 4. Germline V gene lookup returns CDR1 SGHAT and CDR2 FQDESV (reference sequence). The CDR3 DNA reads TGTGCCAGCAGCTTAGGGGGACAGGGGGCCGGCACTGAAGCTTTCTTT. Amino acids: CASSLGGQGAGTEAFF.

The chain uses TRBV27 and TRBJ2-5; TRBD1 is a possible D gene (6 bases). CDR1 is MNHEY and CDR2 is SMNVEV in the germline V gene (reference sequence). The CDR3 is 14 amino acids. V lost 5 bases to trimming and J lost 4 bases, with 14 bases between them. The CDR3: CASSLQGGGETQYF. The CDR3 DNA is TGTGCCAGCAGTCTACAGGGCGGAGGAGAGACCCAGTACTTC.

The rearrangement joins TRBV10-2 to TRBJ2-7; TRBD1 or TRBD2 may be the D gene (6 bases each). V was shortened by 9 bases and J by 2 bases, with 20 bases between the two germline ends. The CDR3 runs to 15 residues. Per germline, CDR1 WSHSY and CDR2 SAAADI. The CDR3 sequence is CASGGLAAFPYEQYF. The CDR3 nucleotides are TGCGCCAGTGGGGGCTTAGCGGCCTTCCCCTACGAGCAGTACTTC.

The chain employs TRBV7-2 and TRBJ2-3; D perhaps matches TRBD2 (7 bases). In germline, CDR1 is SGHTA, CDR2 FQGNSA. V gave up 5 bases and J gave up 6 bases, with 18 bases separating them. This CDR3 comprises 15 residues. CDR3 sequence reads: CASSPGGRVRDTQYF. The CDR3 nucleotides are TGTGCCAGCAGCCCGGGGGGCAGGGTCCGGGATACGCAGTATTTT. Filled out from reference TRBV7-2 and TRBJ2-3, the complete variable domain reads GAGVSQSPSNKVTEKGKDVELRCDPISGHTALYWYRQSLGQGLEFLIYFQGNSAPDKSGLPSDRFSAERTGGSVSTLTIQRTQQEDSAVYLCASSPGGRVRDTQYFGPGTRLTVL.

The chain links TRBV27 to TRBJ2-1; TRBD2 matches at 14 bases. The trim removed 5 bases at V and 9 bases at J, leaving 9 bases unmatched. The CDR3 has 16 amino acids. CDR1 and CDR2 (germline): MNHEY, SMNVEV (reference sequence). The CDR3 DNA sequence: TGTGCCAGCAGTCAACGGACTAGCGGGGGGTTGGGTGAGCAGTTCTTC. This translates into CASSQRTSGGLGEQFF.

V usage is TRBV7-9 and J usage is TRBJ1-5; TRBD1 matches at 8 bases. The germline V gene has CDR1 SEHNR and CDR2 FQNEAQ (reference sequence). With 5 bases clipped from V and 7 bases from J, the junction kept 4 bases outside the gene matches. This CDR3 comprises 13 residues. The CDR3 DNA reads as TGTGCCAGCAGCATACAGGGGGACCAGCCCCAGCATTTT. Encoded protein: CASSIQGDQPQHF.

This sequence joins TRBV5-1 and TRBJ2-1; D is perhaps TRBD2 (6 bases). CDR3 length: 14 residues. CDR1 and CDR2 from the germline V gene are SGHRS and YFSETQ. Trimming left V 5 bases short and J 7 bases short, with 16 bases between. The CDR3 sequence is CASSTGDSPNEQFF. CDR3 bases: TGCGCCAGCAGTACGGGAGATAGCCCAAATGAGCAGTTCTTC.

This clone was detected only once. The gene calls are TRBV6-6 and TRBJ1-1; the match to TRBD1 covers 11 bases. Germline V gives CDR1 MNHNY, CDR2 SVGAGI (reference sequence). Trimming took 4 bases from V and 1 from J; bases not matched to a gene: 5. This CDR3 is 16 amino acids long. CDR3 loop: CASSSSGQGENTEAFF. The CDR3 DNA follows: TGTGCCAGCAGTTCCTCGGGACAGGGGGAGAACACTGAAGCTTTCTTT.

The chain couples TRBV19 to TRBJ2-2; D could derive from TRBD1 or TRBD2 (5 bases each). Germline CDR1 is LNHDA and CDR2 is SQIVND (reference sequence). V shed 7 bases and J shed 0 bases, with 15 bases lying between them. The CDR3 contains 16 residues. The CDR3 is CASTRIRDANTGELFF. In DNA, the CDR3 is TGTGCCAGTACCAGAATCAGGGACGCGAACACCGGGGAGCTGTTTTTT.

The rearrangement uses TRBV28 and TRBJ2-5; D is perhaps TRBD1 or TRBD2 (5 bases each). Germline V gene sequence: CDR1 MDHEN, CDR2 SYDVKM. V lost 8 bases to trimming and J lost 1 base, with 17 bases between them. The CDR3 totals 15 residues. This CDR3 reads CASLGGPGIQETQYF. The DNA of the CDR3 is TGTGCCAGCCTTGGGGGACCCGGGATCCAAGAGACCCAGTACTTC.

The chain employs TRBV9 and TRBJ2-7; D is undetermined. The CDR3 length is 14 residues. V lost 2 bases to trimming and J lost 4 bases, with 13 bases between them. From germline, CDR1 is SGDLS and CDR2 YYNGEE. The CDR3 coding sequence is TGTGCCAGCAGCGTTGCTGCCGGGTCATACGAGCAGTACTTC. Its protein is CASSVAAGSYEQYF.

The chain recombines TRBV7-9 with TRBJ2-2, with 12 bases identical to TRBD2. The ends lost 3 bases at V and 7 bases at J; junction bases unmatched: 6. CDR1 is SEHNR and CDR2 is FQNEAQ in the germline V gene (reference sequence). This CDR3 spans 16 amino acids. This chain's CDR3 is CASSLLTSGSGGELFF. CDR3 DNA sequence: TGTGCCAGCAGCTTGCTGACTAGCGGGAGTGGCGGGGAGCTGTTTTTT.

Comments on this clone: The same CDR3 can be traced to other DNA sequences in this sample. The rearrangement links TRBV28 to TRBJ2-7; D gene ambiguous. Germline V gene lookup returns CDR1 MDHEN and CDR2 SYDVKM. Between the trimmed V and J ends, which lost 5 bases and 2 bases, there was a span of 10 bases. This CDR3 has 13 amino acids. The CDR3 bases are TGTGCCAGCAGTCCCACCAGAGCCTACGAGCAGTACTTC. This codes for CASSPTRAYEQYF. Looking up the rest from reference TRBV28 and TRBJ2-7 gives the full variable domain: DVKVTQSSRYLVKRTGEKVFLECVQDMDHENMFWYRQDPGLGLRLIYFSYDVKMKEKGDIPEGYSVSREKKERFSLILESASTNQTSMYLCASSPTRAYEQYFGPGTRLTVT.

The V and J genes are TRBV6-5 and TRBJ2-7; 7 nucleotides line up with TRBD1. V lost 2 bases to trimming and J lost 7 bases; unmatched junction nucleotides: 11. This CDR3 has 15 amino acids. CDR1 and CDR2 (germline): MNHEY, SVGAGI. The CDR3 sequence: CASSYGRQGTEEQYF. The CDR3 DNA is TGTGCCAGCAGTTACGGCCGACAGGGTACTGAGGAGCAGTACTTC.

The chain is built from TRBV18 and TRBJ1-5; TRBD1 is a possible D gene (5 bases). The CDR3 loop spans 13 amino acids. Germline V lookup: CDR1 KGHSH, CDR2 LQKENI. Trimming stripped 5 bases from V and 5 bases from J, with 10 bases between. CDR3 DNA: TGTGCCAGCTCATCGGACACCGATCAGCCCCAGCATTTT. The encoded protein is CASSSDTDQPQHF.

The CDR3 here is CASSEGRGQYF. The CDR3 bases are TGTGCCAGCAGCGAGGGGAGGGGGCAGTACTTC. The V call is TRBV9, the J call TRBJ2-7; 7 nucleotides align to TRBD2. The CDR3 sequence is 11 residues long. The ends lost 3 bases at V and 9 bases at J; junction bases unmatched: 3. Germline V gene lookup returns CDR1 SGDLS and CDR2 YYNGEE.

This rearrangement joins TRBV5-1 to TRBJ1-2; 7 bases are a match to TRBD1. CDR3 size: 15 residues. The germline V gene encodes CDR1 SGHRS and CDR2 YFSETQ. After removal of 5 bases from V and 5 bases from J, the junction contained 12 bases not matched to a gene. This CDR3 reads CASSPYRGGIYGYTF. The CDR3 nucleotides read TGCGCCAGCAGTCCCTACAGGGGCGGAATTTATGGCTACACCTTC.

This clone was seen only once. This rearrangement joins TRBV11-2 to TRBJ2-1; 7 bases line up with TRBD2. The ends lost 0 bases at V and 10 bases at J; junction bases unmatched: 3. The V gene's germline CDR1 is SGHAT and CDR2 FQNNGV. The CDR3 has 13 residues. CDR3 DNA sequence: TGTGCCAGCAGCTTAGATCCAGCGGGGGAGCAGTTCTTC. This sequence encodes CASSLDPAGEQFF.

The V call is TRBV4-3, the J call TRBJ2-1; the D gene is possibly TRBD2 (6 bases). CDR3 length: 16 residues. The germline CDR1 and CDR2 sequences are LGHNA and YSLEER. V was pared by 0 bases and J by 1 base, with 10 bases between. The CDR3 here is CASSQELAGSYNEQFF. CDR3 sequence (DNA): TGCGCCAGCAGCCAAGAACTAGCTGGGTCCTACAATGAGCAGTTCTTC.

The chain employs TRBV19 and TRBJ2-5; 11 bases are shared with TRBD1. CDR1 and CDR2 (germline): LNHDA, SQIVND (reference sequence). This CDR3 region has 17 residues. V shed 4 bases, J shed 5 bases, and the junction held 12 bases outside the gene matches. In DNA form, the CDR3 reads TGTGCCAGTAGTAACCAGATGGGACAGGGGGGGATGGAGACCCAGTACTTC. Encoded protein: CASSNQMGQGGMETQYF.

This chain joins TRBV6-1 and TRBJ1-2; 9 nucleotides align to TRBD1. Germline assignment: CDR1 MNHNS and CDR2 SASEGT. There are 14 residues in the CDR3. V shed 4 bases, J shed 4 bases, and the junction held 4 bases outside the gene matches. This CDR3 reads CASSGDRATYGYTF. The CDR3 nucleotides read TGTGCCAGCAGTGGGGACAGGGCGACCTATGGCTACACCTTC.

The chain combines TRBV6-6 with TRBJ1-3; TRBD1 agrees at 7 bases. The CDR3 covers 14 residues. The junction had 10 bases not matched to a gene; V was cut back by 6 bases and J by 8 bases. Germline CDR1 reads MNHNY; CDR2 reads SVGAGI (reference sequence). The CDR3 sequence is CASRGTDRVDTIYF. CDR3 bases: TGTGCCAGCAGGGGGACTGACAGGGTAGACACCATATATTTT.

The V gene is TRBV6-5, the J gene TRBJ1-2; 9 nucleotides align to TRBD1. The V and J ends lost 6 bases and 7 bases, in that order; junction bases with no gene match: 6. Germline V gives CDR1 MNHEY, CDR2 SVGAGI. CDR3 size: 13 residues. The CDR3 loop is CASRPPDRGGYTF. CDR3 nucleotides: TGTGCCAGCAGACCCCCGGACAGGGGTGGCTACACCTTC.